The present TCR beta chain was sequenced within a study of T cell responses to AZD1222 COVID-19 vaccine. The table came from immunoSEQ multiplex PCR; TCRdb's copy has only in-frame clones and leaves some out. The sample consists of around 150,000 clones, 92% of them appearing once. With regard to this clone: Its antigen is as yet unknown.

CDR3 length: 15 residues. Trimming removed 6 bases at V and 0 bases at J, with 12 bases between. Germline assignment: CDR1 SNHLY and CDR2 FYNNEI. Study results and caveats: Sampling that yielded the repertoires occurred only after the peak T cell response. It was only a handful of AZD1222 recipients who were seropositive at baseline. Donors in the cohort were predominantly white British and more often female, and clonal diversity was possibly underestimated.

The rearrangement joins TRBV2 to TRBJ1-3; D is perhaps TRBD1 (6 bases). The sequencing used peripheral blood, collected on day 0 of MenACWY control vaccination. This receptor was obtained from an adult in good health. The CDR3 is CASSADRSSGNTIYF. DNA of the CDR3: TGTGCCAGCAGCGCAGACAGGAGCTCTGGAAACACCATATATTTT.